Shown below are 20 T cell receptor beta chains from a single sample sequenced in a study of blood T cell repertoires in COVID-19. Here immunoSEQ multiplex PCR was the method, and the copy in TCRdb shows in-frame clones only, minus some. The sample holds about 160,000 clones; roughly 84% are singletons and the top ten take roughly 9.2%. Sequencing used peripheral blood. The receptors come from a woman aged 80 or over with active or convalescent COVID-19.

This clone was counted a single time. The DNA of the CDR3 is TGCAGCGTTGACATAGGACTAGCGGGGGGTTTACATACGCAGTATTTT. It yields the protein CSVDIGLAGGLHTQYF. This rearrangement joins TRBV29-1 to TRBJ2-3; 14 bases agree with TRBD2. The V gene end was trimmed by 3 bases and the J gene end by 7 bases; junction bases not matched to a gene: 9. The germline V gene encodes CDR1 SQVTM and CDR2 ANQGSEA. The CDR3 runs 16 residues.

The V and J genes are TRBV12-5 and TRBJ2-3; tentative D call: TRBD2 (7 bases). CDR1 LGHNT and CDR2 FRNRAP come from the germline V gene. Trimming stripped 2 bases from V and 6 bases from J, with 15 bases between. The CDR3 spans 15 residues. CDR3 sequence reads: CASGLRGGFVDTQYF. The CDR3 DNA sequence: TGTGCTAGTGGTTTGAGGGGGGGATTCGTGGATACGCAGTATTTT. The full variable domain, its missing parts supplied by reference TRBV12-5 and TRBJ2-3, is DARVTQTPRHKVTEMGQEVTMRCQPILGHNTVFWYRQTMMQGLELLAYFRNRAPLDDSGMPKDRFSAEMPDATLATLKIQPSEPRDSAVYFCASGLRGGFVDTQYFGPGTRLTVL.

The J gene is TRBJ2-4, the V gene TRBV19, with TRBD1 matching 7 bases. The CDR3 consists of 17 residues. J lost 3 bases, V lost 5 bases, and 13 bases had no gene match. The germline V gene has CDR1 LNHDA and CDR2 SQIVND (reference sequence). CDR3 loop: CASSGTAGNFLKNIQYF. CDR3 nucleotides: TGTGCCAGTAGTGGGACAGCAGGGAACTTCCTCAAAAACATTCAGTACTTC.

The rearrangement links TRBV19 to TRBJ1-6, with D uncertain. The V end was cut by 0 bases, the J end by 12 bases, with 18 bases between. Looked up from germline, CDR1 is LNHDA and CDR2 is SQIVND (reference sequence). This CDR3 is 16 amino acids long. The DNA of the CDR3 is TGTGCCAGTAGTATAGATCTTTCACTGAGCGCGAAACCCCTCCACTTT. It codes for CASSIDLSLSAKPLHF. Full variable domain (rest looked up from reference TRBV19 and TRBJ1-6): DGGITQSPKYLFRKEGQNVTLSCEQNLNHDAMYWYRQDPGQGLRLIYYSQIVNDFQKGDIAEGYSVSREKKESFPLTVTSAQKNPTAFYLCASSIDLSLSAKPLHFGNGTRLTVT.

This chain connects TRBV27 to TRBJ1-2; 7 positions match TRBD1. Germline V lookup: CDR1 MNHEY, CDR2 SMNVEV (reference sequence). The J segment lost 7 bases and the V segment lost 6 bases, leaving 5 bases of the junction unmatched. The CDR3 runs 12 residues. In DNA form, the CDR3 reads TGTGCCAGCAGCACAACAGGGGCTGGCTACACCTTC. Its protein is CASSTTGAGYTF.

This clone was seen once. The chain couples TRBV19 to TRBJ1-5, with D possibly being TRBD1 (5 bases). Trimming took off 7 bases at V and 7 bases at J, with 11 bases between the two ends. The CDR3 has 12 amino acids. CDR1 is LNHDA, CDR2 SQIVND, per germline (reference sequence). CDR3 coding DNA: TGTGCCAGTACCCAGGGTTCGCAGCCCCAGCATTTT. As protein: CASTQGSQPQHF. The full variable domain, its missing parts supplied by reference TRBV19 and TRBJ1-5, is DGGITQSPKYLFRKEGQNVTLSCEQNLNHDAMYWYRQDPGQGLRLIYYSQIVNDFQKGDIAEGYSVSREKKESFPLTVTSAQKNPTAFYLCASTQGSQPQHFGDGTRLSIL.

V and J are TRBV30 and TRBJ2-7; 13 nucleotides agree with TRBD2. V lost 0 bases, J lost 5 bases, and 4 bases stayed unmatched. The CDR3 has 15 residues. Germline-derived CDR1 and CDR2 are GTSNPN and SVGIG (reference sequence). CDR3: CAWSVGTSGDNEQYF. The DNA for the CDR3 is TGTGCCTGGAGTGTCGGGACTAGCGGGGATAACGAGCAGTACTTC.

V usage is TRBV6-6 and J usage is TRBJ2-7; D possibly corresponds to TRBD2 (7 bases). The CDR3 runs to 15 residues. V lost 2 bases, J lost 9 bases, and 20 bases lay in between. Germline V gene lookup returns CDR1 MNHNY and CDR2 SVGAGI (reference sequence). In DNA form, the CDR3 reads TGTGCCAGCAGTTACCCCCGGGACACGGGAGGCAGGCAGTACTTC. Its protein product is CASSYPRDTGGRQYF.

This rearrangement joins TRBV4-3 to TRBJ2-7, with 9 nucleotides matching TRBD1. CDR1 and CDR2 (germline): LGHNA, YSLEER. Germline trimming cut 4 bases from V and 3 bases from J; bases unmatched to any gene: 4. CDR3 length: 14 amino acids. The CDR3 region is CASSLRTGVYEQYF. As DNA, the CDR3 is TGCGCCAGCAGCCTCCGGACAGGGGTCTACGAGCAGTACTTC.

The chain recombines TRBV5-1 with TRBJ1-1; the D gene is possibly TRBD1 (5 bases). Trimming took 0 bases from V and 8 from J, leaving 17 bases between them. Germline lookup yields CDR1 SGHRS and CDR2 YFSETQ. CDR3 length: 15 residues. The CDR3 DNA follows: TGCGCCAGCAGCTTGGATGGGACTCCGGATGTGGAAGCTTTCTTT. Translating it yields CASSLDGTPDVEAFF.

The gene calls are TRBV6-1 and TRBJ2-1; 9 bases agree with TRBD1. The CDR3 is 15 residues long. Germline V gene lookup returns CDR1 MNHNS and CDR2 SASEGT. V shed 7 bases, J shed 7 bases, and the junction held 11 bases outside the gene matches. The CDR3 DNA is TGTGCCAGCACCGATGGGACAGGGACGGTGAATGAGCAGTTCTTC. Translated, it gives CASTDGTGTVNEQFF.

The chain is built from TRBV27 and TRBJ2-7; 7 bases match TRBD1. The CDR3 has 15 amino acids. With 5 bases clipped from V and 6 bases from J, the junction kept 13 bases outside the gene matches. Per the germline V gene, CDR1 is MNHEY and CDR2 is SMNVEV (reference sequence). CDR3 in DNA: TGTGCCAGCAGTCCCCGGGCAGGGGGAGAAAGCGAGCAGTACTTC. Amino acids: CASSPRAGGESEQYF.

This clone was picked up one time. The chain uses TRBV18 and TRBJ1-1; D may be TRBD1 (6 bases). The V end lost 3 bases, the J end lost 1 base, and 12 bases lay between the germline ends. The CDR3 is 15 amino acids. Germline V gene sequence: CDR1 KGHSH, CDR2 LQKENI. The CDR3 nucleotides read TGTGCCAGCTCACCGGGAGGGGGGAGGAACACTGAAGCTTTCTTT. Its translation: CASSPGGGRNTEAFF.

The CDR3 DNA reads as TGTGCCTGGAGTGTACGGACAGGGGGTAGCACTGGAAACACCATATATTTT. Amino acids: CAWSVRTGGSTGNTIYF. V is TRBV30 and J is TRBJ1-3, with TRBD1 matching over 10 bases. Germline assignment: CDR1 GTSNPN and CDR2 SVGIG (reference sequence). The CDR3 runs 17 residues. J gave up 2 bases and V 0 bases, and 7 bases lay outside the gene matches.

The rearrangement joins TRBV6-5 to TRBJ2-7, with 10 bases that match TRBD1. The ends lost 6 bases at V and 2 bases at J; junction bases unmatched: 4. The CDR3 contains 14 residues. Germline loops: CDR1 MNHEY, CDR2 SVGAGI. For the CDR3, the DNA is TGTGCCAGCAGAGTAGGACAGGGGGCCTACGAGCAGTACTTC. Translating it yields CASRVGQGAYEQYF.

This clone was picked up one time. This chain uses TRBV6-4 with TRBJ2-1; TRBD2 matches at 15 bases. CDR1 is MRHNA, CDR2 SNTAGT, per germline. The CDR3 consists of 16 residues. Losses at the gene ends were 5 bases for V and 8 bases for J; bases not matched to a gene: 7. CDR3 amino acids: CASSRTSGGARHEQFF. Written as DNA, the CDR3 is TGTGCCAGCAGTAGGACTAGCGGGGGGGCCAGACATGAGCAGTTCTTC.

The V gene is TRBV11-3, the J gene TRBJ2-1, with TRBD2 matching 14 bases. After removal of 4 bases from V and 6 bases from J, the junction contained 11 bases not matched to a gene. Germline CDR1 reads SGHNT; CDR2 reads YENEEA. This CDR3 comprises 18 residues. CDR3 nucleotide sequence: TGTGCCAGCAGCTCCAGGACTAGCGGGGGGATTGGGTTCAATGAGCAGTTCTTC. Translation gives CASSSRTSGGIGFNEQFF.

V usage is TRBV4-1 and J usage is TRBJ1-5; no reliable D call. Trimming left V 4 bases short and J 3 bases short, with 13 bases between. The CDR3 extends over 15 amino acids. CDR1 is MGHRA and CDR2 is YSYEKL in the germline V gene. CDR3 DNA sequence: TGCGCCAGCAGCCTTTCCGACACCTTCAATCAGCCCCAGCATTTT. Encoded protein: CASSLSDTFNQPQHF.

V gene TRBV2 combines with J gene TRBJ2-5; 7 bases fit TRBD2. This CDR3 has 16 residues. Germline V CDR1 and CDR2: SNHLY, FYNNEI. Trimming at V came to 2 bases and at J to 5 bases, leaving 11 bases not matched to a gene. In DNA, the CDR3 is TGTGCCAGCAGTGAACTATCGACTAGCTTGAGTGAGACCCAGTACTTC. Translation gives CASSELSTSLSETQYF. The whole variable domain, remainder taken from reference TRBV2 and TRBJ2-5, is EPEVTQTPSHQVTQMGQEVILRCVPISNHLYFYWYRQILGQKVEFLVSFYNNEISEKSEIFDDQFSVERPDGSNFTLKIRSTKLEDSAMYFCASSELSTSLSETQYFGPGTRLLVL.

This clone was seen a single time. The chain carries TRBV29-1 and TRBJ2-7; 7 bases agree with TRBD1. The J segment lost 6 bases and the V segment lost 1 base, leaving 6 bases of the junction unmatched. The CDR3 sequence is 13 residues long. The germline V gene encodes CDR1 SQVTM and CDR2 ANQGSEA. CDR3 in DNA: TGCAGCGTTGAAGGACAGGGCGTCTCCGAGCAGTACTTC. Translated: CSVEGQGVSEQYF.